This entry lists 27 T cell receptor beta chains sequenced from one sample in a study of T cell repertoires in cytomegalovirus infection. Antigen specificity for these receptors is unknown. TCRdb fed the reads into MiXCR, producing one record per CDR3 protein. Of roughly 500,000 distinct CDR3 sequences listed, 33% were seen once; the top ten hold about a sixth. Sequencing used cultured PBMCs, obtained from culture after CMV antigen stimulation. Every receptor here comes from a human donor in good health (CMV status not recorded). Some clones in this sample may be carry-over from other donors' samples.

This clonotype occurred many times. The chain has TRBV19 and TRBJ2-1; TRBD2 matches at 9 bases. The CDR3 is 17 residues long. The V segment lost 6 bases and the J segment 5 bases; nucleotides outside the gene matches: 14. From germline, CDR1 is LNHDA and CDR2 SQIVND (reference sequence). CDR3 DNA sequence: TGTGCCAGTAGCTGGGACATGGCTAGCGGGATTAACAATGAGCAGTTCTTC. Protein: CASSWDMASGINNEQFF.

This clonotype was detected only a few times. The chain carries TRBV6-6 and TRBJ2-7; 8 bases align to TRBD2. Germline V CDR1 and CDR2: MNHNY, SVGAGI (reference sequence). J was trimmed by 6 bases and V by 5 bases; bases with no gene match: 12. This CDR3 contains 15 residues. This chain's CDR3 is CASSHGRGGVREQYF. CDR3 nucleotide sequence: TGTGCCAGCAGTCACGGGAGGGGAGGGGTACGCGAGCAGTACTTC.

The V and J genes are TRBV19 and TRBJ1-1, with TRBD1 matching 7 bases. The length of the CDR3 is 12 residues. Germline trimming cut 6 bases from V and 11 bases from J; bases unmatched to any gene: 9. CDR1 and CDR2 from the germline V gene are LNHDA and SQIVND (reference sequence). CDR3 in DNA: TGTGCCAGTAGCCTCTCGACAGGGAGGGCTTTCTTT. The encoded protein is CASSLSTGRAFF.

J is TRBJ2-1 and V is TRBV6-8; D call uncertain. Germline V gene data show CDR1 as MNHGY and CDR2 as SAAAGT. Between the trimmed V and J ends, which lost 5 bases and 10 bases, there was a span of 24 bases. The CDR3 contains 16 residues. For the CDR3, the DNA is TGTGCCAGCAGTCACCTCCGGGCCTTTGGCGACTCAGAGCAGTTCTTC. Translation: CASSHLRAFGDSEQFF.

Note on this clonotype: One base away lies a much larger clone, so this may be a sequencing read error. The DNA of the CDR3 is TGTGCCAGCACCCCAGGACTGGTGGGGAATTCACCCCTCCACTTT. Its protein product is CASTPGLVGNSPLHF. The chain joins TRBV7-2 to TRBJ1-6, with D uncertain. Per germline, CDR1 SGHTA and CDR2 FQGNSA. This CDR3 spans 15 amino acids. Trimming removed 7 bases at V and 7 bases at J, with 17 bases between.

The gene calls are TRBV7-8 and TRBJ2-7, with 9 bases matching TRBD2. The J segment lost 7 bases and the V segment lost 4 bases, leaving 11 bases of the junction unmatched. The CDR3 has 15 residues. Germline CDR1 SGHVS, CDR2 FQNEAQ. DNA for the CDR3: TGTGCCAGCAGCTCGTTTTTAGCGGGAGCACGTGAGCAGTACTTC. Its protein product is CASSSFLAGAREQYF.

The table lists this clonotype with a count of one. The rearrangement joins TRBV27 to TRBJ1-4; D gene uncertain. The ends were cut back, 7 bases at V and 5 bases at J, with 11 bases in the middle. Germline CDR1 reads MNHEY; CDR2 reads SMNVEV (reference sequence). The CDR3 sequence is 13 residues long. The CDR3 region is CASTYRVNEKLFF. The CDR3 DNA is TGTGCCAGCACCTACCGGGTGAATGAAAAACTGTTTTTT.

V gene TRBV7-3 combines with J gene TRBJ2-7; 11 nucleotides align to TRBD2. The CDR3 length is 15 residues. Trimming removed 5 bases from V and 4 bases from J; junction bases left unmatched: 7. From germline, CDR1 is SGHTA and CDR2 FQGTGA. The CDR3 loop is CASSLIPSGRYEQYF. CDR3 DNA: TGTGCCAGCAGCCTAATCCCTAGCGGGAGGTACGAGCAGTACTTC.

CDR3 protein: CASSYAGTSPDTQYF. As DNA, the CDR3 is TGTGCCAGCAGTTACGCGGGGACTTCACCAGATACGCAGTATTTT. This chain connects TRBV6-5 to TRBJ2-3; D may be TRBD2 (6 bases). Per germline, CDR1 MNHEY and CDR2 SVGAGI. Trimming took 2 bases from V and 4 from J, leaving 13 bases between them. The CDR3 has 15 amino acids.

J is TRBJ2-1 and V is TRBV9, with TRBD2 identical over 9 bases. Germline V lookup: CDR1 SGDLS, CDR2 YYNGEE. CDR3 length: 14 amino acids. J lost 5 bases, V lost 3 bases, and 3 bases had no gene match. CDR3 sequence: CASSATSGHNEQFF. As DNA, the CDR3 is TGTGCCAGCAGCGCGACTAGCGGACACAATGAGCAGTTCTTC.

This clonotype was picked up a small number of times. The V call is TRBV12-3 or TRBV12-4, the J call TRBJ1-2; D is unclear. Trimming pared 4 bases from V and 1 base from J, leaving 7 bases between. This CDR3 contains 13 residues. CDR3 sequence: CASSSIVNYGYTF. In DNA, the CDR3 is TGTGCCAGCAGTTCGATCGTTAACTATGGCTACACCTTC.

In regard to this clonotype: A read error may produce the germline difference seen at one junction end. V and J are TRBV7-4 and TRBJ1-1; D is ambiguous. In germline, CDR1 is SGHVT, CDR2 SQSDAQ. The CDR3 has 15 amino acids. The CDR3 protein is CASSFWTLFITKAFF. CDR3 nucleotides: TGTGCCAGCAGCTTTTGGACCCTTTTCATCACTAAAGCTTTCTTT. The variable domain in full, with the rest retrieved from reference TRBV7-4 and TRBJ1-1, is GAGVSQSPRYKVAKRGRDVALRCDSISGHVTLYWYRQTLGQGSEVLTYSQSDAQRDKSGRPSGRFSAERPERSVSTLKIQRTEQGDSAVYLCASSFWTLFITKAFFGQGTRLTVV.

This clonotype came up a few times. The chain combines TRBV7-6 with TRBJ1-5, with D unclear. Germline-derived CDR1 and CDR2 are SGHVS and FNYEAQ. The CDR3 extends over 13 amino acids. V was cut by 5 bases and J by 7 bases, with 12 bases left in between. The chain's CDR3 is CASSLRREQPQHF. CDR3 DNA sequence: TGTGCCAGCAGCCTTAGGCGGGAGCAGCCCCAGCATTTT.

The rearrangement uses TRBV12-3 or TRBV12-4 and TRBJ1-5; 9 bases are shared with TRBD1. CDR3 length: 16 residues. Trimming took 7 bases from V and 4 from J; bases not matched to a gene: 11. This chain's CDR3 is CASIPGSGQGNQPQHF. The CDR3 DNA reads TGTGCCAGCATACCAGGTTCTGGACAGGGGAATCAGCCCCAGCATTTT.

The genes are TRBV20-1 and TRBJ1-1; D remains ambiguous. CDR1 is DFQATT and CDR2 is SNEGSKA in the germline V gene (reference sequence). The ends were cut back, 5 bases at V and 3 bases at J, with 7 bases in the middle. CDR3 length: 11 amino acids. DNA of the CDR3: TGCAGTGCTCGGCAGGACACTGAAGCTTTCTTT. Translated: CSARQDTEAFF.

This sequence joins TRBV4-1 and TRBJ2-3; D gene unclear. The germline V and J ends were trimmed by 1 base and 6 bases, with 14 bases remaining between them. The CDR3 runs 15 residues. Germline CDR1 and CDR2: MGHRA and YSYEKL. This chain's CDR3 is CASSQAGPATDTQYF. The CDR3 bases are TGCGCCAGCAGCCAAGCTGGCCCAGCAACGGATACGCAGTATTTT.

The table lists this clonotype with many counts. This CDR3 is CASSPRLSGETQYF. Here the CDR3 DNA reads TGTGCCAGCAGCCCCCGATTATCGGGGGAGACCCAGTACTTC. The chain has TRBV7-2 and TRBJ2-5; the D gene is possibly TRBD2 (5 bases). Per the germline V gene, CDR1 is SGHTA and CDR2 is FQGNSA. CDR3 size: 14 residues. The ends were cut back, 5 bases at V and 5 bases at J, with 15 bases in the middle.

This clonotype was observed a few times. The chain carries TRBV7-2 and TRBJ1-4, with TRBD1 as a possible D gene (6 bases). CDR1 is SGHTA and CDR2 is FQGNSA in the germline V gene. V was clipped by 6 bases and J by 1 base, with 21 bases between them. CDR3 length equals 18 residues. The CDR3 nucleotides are TGTGCCAGCAGAGCAACCGGGCGGGGGCTCATAACTAATGAAAAACTGTTTTTT. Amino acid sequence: CASRATGRGLITNEKLFF.

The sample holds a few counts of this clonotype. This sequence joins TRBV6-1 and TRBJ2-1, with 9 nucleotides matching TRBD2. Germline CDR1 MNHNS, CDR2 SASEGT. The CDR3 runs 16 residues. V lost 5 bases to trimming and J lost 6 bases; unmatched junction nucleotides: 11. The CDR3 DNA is TGTGCCAGCAGTACCCTATTTCTTAGCGGGAGCAATGAGCAGTTCTTC. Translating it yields CASSTLFLSGSNEQFF.

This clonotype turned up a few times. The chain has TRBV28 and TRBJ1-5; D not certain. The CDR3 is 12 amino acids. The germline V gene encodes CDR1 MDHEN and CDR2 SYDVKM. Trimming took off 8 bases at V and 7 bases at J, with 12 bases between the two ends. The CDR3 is CASDVRDQPQHF. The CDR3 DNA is TGTGCCAGCGATGTCCGTGACCAGCCCCAGCATTTT.

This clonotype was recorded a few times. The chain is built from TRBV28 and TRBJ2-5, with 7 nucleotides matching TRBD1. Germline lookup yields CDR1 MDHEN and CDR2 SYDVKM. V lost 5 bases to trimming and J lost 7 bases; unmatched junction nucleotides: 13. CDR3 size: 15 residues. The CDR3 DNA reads TGTGCCAGCAGTCCCGACGGGTGGACAGGCTTGACCCAGTACTTC. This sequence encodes CASSPDGWTGLTQYF.

This chain's CDR3 is CASSIDRGGYGYTF. The CDR3 DNA sequence: TGTGCCAGTAGTATAGACAGGGGGGGCTATGGCTACACCTTC. The V and J genes are TRBV19 and TRBJ1-2; 7 nucleotides agree with TRBD1. J gave up 4 bases and V 0 bases, and 2 bases lay outside the gene matches. This CDR3 contains 14 residues. CDR1 LNHDA and CDR2 SQIVND come from the germline V gene (reference sequence).

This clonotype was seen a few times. CDR3: CASSYSGALYEQYF. The CDR3 bases are TGTGCCAGCAGTTACTCAGGGGCGCTATACGAGCAGTACTTC. The chain links TRBV6-2 or TRBV6-3 to TRBJ2-7, with D perhaps TRBD1 (5 bases). The V gene's germline CDR1 is MNHEY and CDR2 SVGEGT. The CDR3 covers 14 residues. The ends were cut back, 0 bases at V and 4 bases at J, with 10 bases in the middle.

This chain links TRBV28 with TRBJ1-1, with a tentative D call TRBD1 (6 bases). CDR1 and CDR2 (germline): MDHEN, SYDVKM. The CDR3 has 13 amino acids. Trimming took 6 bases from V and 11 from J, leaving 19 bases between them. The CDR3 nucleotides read TGTGCCAGCAGGAAAGGCGGGGGGCCGGGGGCTTTCTTT. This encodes CASRKGGGPGAFF.

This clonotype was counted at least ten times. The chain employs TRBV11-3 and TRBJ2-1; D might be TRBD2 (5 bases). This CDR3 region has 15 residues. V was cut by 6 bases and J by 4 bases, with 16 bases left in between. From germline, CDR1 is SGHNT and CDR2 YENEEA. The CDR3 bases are TGTGCCAGCAGTCAAAGGAAAGCGGCGTACAATGAGCAGTTCTTC. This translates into CASSQRKAAYNEQFF.

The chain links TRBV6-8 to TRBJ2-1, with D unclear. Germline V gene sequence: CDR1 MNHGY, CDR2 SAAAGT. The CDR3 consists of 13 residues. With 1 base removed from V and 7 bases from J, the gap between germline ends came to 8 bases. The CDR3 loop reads CASSYYNGNEQFF. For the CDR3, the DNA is TGTGCCAGCAGTTACTATAACGGGAATGAGCAGTTCTTC.

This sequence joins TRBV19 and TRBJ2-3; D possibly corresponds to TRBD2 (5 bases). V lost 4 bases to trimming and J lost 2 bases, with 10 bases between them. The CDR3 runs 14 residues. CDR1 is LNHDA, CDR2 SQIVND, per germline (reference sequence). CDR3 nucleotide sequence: TGTGCCAGTAGTAGTCGGGATTTCACAGATACGCAGTATTTT. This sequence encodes CASSSRDFTDTQYF.